Presented here are 27 T cell receptor beta chains from one specimen sequenced in a study of regulatory T cells in long-lasting Graves disease. HTBI primers from iRepertoire and Arm-PCR of CDR3 regions yielded the TCR beta libraries. A single record per CDR3 protein comes from TCRdb applying MiXCR to the multiplex PCR reads. This sample has approximately 480,000 distinct CDR3 sequences; around 16% occur once, and the top ten carry approximately 12%. As for time point: newly diagnosed GD, antithyroid drugs for less than 3 months. RNA extracted from PBMCs served as the sequencing template. The same sample was also studied in work on T cells in Graves' hyperthyroidism and ophthalmopathy.

Material: peripheral blood mononuclear cells (PBMCs), obtained at new diagnosis, from a patient treated with antithyroid drugs. The receptor source for this set is a man aged 35-49 years with Graves disease.

This clonotype was recorded a few times. A clone one base away is much larger, so this may be a read error. V is TRBV2 and J is TRBJ2-3; D ambiguous. CDR3 length: 11 residues. V gave up 5 bases and J gave up 8 bases, with 8 bases separating them. Germline CDR1 reads SNHLY; CDR2 reads FYNNEI. As DNA, the CDR3 is TGTGCCAGCAGTACAGTGGTTACGCAGTATTTT. Translation: CASSTVVTQYF. The full variable domain, rest sourced from reference TRBV2 and TRBJ2-3, is EPEVTQTPSHQVTQMGQEVILRCVPISNHLYFYWYRQILGQKVEFLVSFYNNEISEKSEIFDDQFSVERPDGSNFTLKIRSTKLEDSAMYFCASSTVVTQYFGPGTRLTVL.

This clonotype has a handful of counts. The rearrangement uses TRBV24-1 and TRBJ2-2; 10 nucleotides match TRBD1. Germline CDR1 and CDR2: KGHDR and SFDVKD. The CDR3 covers 16 residues. Losses at the gene ends were 4 bases for V and 13 bases for J; bases not matched to a gene: 14. The CDR3 sequence is CATSDRDRGPSQGLFF. The CDR3 DNA reads TGTGCCACCAGTGACAGGGACAGGGGCCCTTCTCAGGGGCTGTTTTTT.

V and J are TRBV19 and TRBJ2-5; the D is unclear. The V gene lost 3 bases and the J gene lost 1 base, with 9 bases spanning the gap. Germline loops: CDR1 LNHDA, CDR2 SQIVND (reference sequence). CDR3 length: 14 amino acids. CDR3 residues: CASSIGRTQETQYF. DNA of the CDR3: TGTGCCAGTAGTATCGGACGGACCCAAGAGACCCAGTACTTC.

J is TRBJ1-6 and V is TRBV19; D unclear. Between the trimmed V and J ends, which lost 0 bases and 7 bases, there was a span of 13 bases. The CDR3 is made up of 16 amino acids. The germline V gene encodes CDR1 LNHDA and CDR2 SQIVND (reference sequence). The CDR3 loop is CASSIDQVVWNSPLHF. CDR3 DNA: TGTGCCAGTAGTATAGATCAGGTGGTTTGGAATTCACCCCTCCACTTT.

Details on this clonotype: Germline and junction disagree at one end, which may indicate a read error. V and J are TRBV29-1 and TRBJ2-7; weak D call: TRBD1 (5 bases). CDR1 is SQVTM, CDR2 ANQGSEA, per germline. The CDR3 runs 11 residues. This CDR3 reads CGVDQGLEQYF. Here the CDR3 DNA reads TGCGGCGTTGACCAGGGTTTGGAGCAGTACTTC.

At least ten counts were recorded for this clonotype. The chain carries TRBV28 and TRBJ1-2; D not certain. CDR3 length: 14 residues. CDR1 MDHEN and CDR2 SYDVKM come from the germline V gene. The V and J ends lost 5 bases and 8 bases respectively, with 18 bases between them. The CDR3 DNA sequence: TGTGCCAGCAGTCCTATGAAATGGGTAATGGGCTACACCTTC. Amino acid sequence: CASSPMKWVMGYTF.

This clonotype came up many times. The rearrangement uses TRBV6-5 and TRBJ2-1; D might be TRBD1 or TRBD2, each matching 5 bases. The CDR3 extends over 15 amino acids. Germline-derived CDR1 and CDR2 are MNHEY and SVGAGI. Trimming removed 4 bases from V and 8 bases from J, with 18 bases in between. The CDR3 loop is CASSLGRWAGDEQFF. In nucleotides, the CDR3 is TGTGCCAGCAGTTTGGGGCGATGGGCCGGGGATGAGCAGTTCTTC.

This clonotype was counted many times. The CDR3 DNA sequence: TGTGCCAGCATGTCTCGACTACTTAAACCCTCGAGCTCCTACAATGAGCAGTTCTTC. It is translated as CASMSRLLKPSSSYNEQFF. The chain carries TRBV28 and TRBJ2-1; D may be TRBD2 (5 bases). The germline V and J ends were trimmed by 7 bases and 0 bases, with 25 bases remaining between them. Germline CDR1 MDHEN, CDR2 SYDVKM. This CDR3 has 19 residues.

There are many counts of this clonotype. The chain is built from TRBV20-1 and TRBJ2-5; D is possibly TRBD1 (5 bases). The CDR3 spans 14 residues. Per germline, CDR1 DFQATT and CDR2 SNEGSKA (reference sequence). V lost 3 bases, J lost 2 bases, and 13 bases lay in between. CDR3 coding DNA: TGCAGTGCTAGGCAAGACAGTATACAAGAGACCCAGTACTTC. This sequence encodes CSARQDSIQETQYF.

There are many counts of this clonotype. Here the CDR3 DNA reads TGTGCCAGCAGCGACGGGTCTGGAAACACCATATATTTT. This gives the protein CASSDGSGNTIYF. This chain connects TRBV7-3 to TRBJ1-3, with no clear D. The V end was cut by 5 bases, the J end by 1 base, with 6 bases between. CDR1 is SGHTA, CDR2 FQGTGA, per germline. The CDR3 extends over 13 amino acids.

This clonotype was found many times. This chain joins TRBV20-1 and TRBJ2-2; D might be TRBD1 or TRBD2, each matching 5 bases. From germline, CDR1 is DFQATT and CDR2 SNEGSKA (reference sequence). The CDR3 runs to 15 residues. V was clipped by 2 bases and J by 0 bases, with 10 bases between them. CDR3 coding DNA: TGCAGTGCTAGACCGGGGCCTCCGAACACCGGGGAGCTGTTTTTT. Translating gives CSARPGPPNTGELFF.

The sample holds a few counts of this clonotype. The J gene is TRBJ2-2, the V gene TRBV20-1; 10 bases map to TRBD2. The CDR3 has 14 amino acids. The V and J ends lost 3 bases and 5 bases, in that order; junction bases with no gene match: 3. Germline V gives CDR1 DFQATT, CDR2 SNEGSKA (reference sequence). This CDR3 reads CSASRTSGTGELFF. CDR3 in DNA: TGCAGTGCTAGCCGGACTAGCGGAACCGGGGAGCTGTTTTTT.

This clonotype was observed at least ten times. The V gene is TRBV29-1, the J gene TRBJ2-5; a possible D gene is TRBD1 (6 bases). Per germline, CDR1 SQVTM and CDR2 ANQGSEA. The CDR3 has 13 amino acids. V was shortened by 2 bases and J by 6 bases, with 13 bases between the two germline ends. The DNA of the CDR3 is TGCAGCGTTGAATTGGGGGCGGTGCAGACCCAGTACTTC. Residues: CSVELGAVQTQYF.

This clonotype was seen repeatedly, ten times or more. V and J are TRBV5-1 and TRBJ2-5, with D maybe TRBD1 (5 bases). Trimming cost V 4 bases and J 5 bases, with 18 bases left between them. Germline loops: CDR1 SGHRS, CDR2 YFSETQ. The CDR3 is made up of 15 amino acids. The CDR3 reads CASSPAAGLGETQYF. DNA for the CDR3: TGCGCCAGCAGCCCTGCGGCAGGGCTCGGGGAGACCCAGTACTTC.

In this sample, this clonotype turned up a few times. The chain's CDR3 is CAILRGTEAFF. CDR3 sequence (DNA): TGTGCCATCTTAAGGGGCACTGAAGCTTTCTTT. The chain carries TRBV10-3 and TRBJ1-1; weak D call: TRBD1 (5 bases). V lost 8 bases to trimming and J lost 4 bases, with 8 bases between them. The CDR3 is 11 residues long. CDR1 and CDR2 from the germline V gene are ENHRY and SYGVKD.

V usage is TRBV5-1 and J usage is TRBJ2-4, with D tentatively TRBD1 (5 bases). The V end was cut by 4 bases, the J end by 6 bases, with 8 bases between. This CDR3 comprises 12 residues. Per germline, CDR1 SGHRS and CDR2 YFSETQ. The CDR3 reads CASSNQGNIQYF. The CDR3 DNA follows: TGCGCCAGCAGCAACCAGGGAAACATTCAGTACTTC.

This clonotype appeared many times. The CDR3 DNA sequence: TGCAGTGCGAGAAGGGGGTGGAACACTGAAGCTTTCTTT. It specifies CSARRGWNTEAFF. The chain carries TRBV20-1 and TRBJ1-1; D is possibly TRBD1 (6 bases). CDR3 length equals 13 residues. The germline V gene encodes CDR1 DFQATT and CDR2 SNEGSKA (reference sequence). V lost 6 bases to trimming and J lost 1 base, with 12 bases between them.

In this sample, this clonotype turned up a few times. The V and J genes are TRBV29-1 and TRBJ2-1, with D tentatively TRBD2 (5 bases). V gave up 3 bases and J gave up 6 bases, with 9 bases separating them. Germline lookup yields CDR1 SQVTM and CDR2 ANQGSEA. The length of the CDR3 is 12 residues. CDR3 nucleotide sequence: TGCAGCGTTGAGGCTAGCCCCAATGAGCAGTTCTTC. Amino acids: CSVEASPNEQFF.

The table lists this clonotype with many counts. The CDR3 loop reads CASSETGRYEQYF. CDR3 DNA sequence: TGTGCCAGCAGTGAAACGGGCAGATACGAGCAGTACTTC. V and J are TRBV6-1 and TRBJ2-7; D remains unclear. The V end lost 2 bases, the J end lost 4 bases, and 9 bases lay between the germline ends. The CDR3 runs 13 residues. Germline assignment: CDR1 MNHNS and CDR2 SASEGT.

This clonotype has ten or more counts. The chain recombines TRBV28 with TRBJ1-2, with 9 bases aligning to TRBD1. Germline values: CDR1 MDHEN, CDR2 SYDVKM. Trimming took 3 bases from V and 6 from J; bases not matched to a gene: 8. The CDR3 length is 15 residues. The CDR3 bases are TGTGCCAGCAGTTTTAACAGGGGGCTGGTGAATGGCTACACCTTC. Translating gives CASSFNRGLVNGYTF.

The table lists this clonotype with many counts. The gene calls are TRBV6-9 and TRBJ2-7; TRBD2 matches at 13 bases. The V segment lost 3 bases and the J segment 3 bases; nucleotides outside the gene matches: 2. This CDR3 has 15 residues. Germline V CDR1 and CDR2: MNHGY, SVAAGI. Here the CDR3 reads CASSYGTSGNYEQYF. The CDR3 region has the DNA TGTGCCAGCAGTTACGGGACTAGCGGGAACTACGAGCAGTACTTC.

This clonotype turned up a few times. The chain employs TRBV20-1 and TRBJ1-5, with a possible D match to TRBD1 (5 bases). Trimming removed 4 bases at V and 7 bases at J, with 14 bases between. The length of the CDR3 is 13 residues. Germline CDR1 reads DFQATT; CDR2 reads SNEGSKA (reference sequence). As DNA, the CDR3 is TGCAGTGCTATGAGGCAGGGAGGCCAGCCCCAGCATTTT. Its translation is CSAMRQGGQPQHF.

This clonotype was seen ten or more times. The rearrangement joins TRBV28 to TRBJ2-4; 9 bases fit TRBD2. V lost 7 bases and J lost 4; bases outside the gene matches: 8. In germline, CDR1 is MDHEN, CDR2 SYDVKM. The CDR3 is made up of 15 amino acids. CDR3 loop: CASTTISGSKNIQYF. CDR3 bases: TGTGCCAGCACCACCATTAGCGGGAGTAAAAACATTCAGTACTTC.

This clonotype has only a few counts. J is TRBJ2-7 and V is TRBV20-1; 15 nucleotides align to TRBD2. The CDR3 totals 15 residues. The V gene's germline CDR1 is DFQATT and CDR2 SNEGSKA (reference sequence). V was clipped by 3 bases and J by 3 bases; unmatched bases: 3. CDR3: CSASGLAGGFYEQYF. CDR3 sequence (DNA): TGCAGTGCTAGCGGACTAGCGGGAGGGTTCTACGAGCAGTACTTC.

This clonotype was counted between two and nine times. A read error may produce the germline difference seen at one junction end. The genes are TRBV7-9 and TRBJ2-7; 8 bases map to TRBD1. The length of the CDR3 is 15 residues. The V gene's germline CDR1 is SEHNR and CDR2 FQNEAQ (reference sequence). CDR3 loop: CASSSLEQGAFEQHF. CDR3 nucleotides: TGTGCCAGCAGCTCGCTGGAGCAGGGGGCCTTCGAGCAGCACTTC. The full variable domain, with the rest looked up from reference TRBV7-9 and TRBJ2-7, is DTGVSQNPRHKITKRGQNVTFRCDPISEHNRLYWYRQTLGQGPEFLTYFQNEAQLEKSRLLSDRFSAERPKGSFSTLEIQRTEQGDSAMYLCASSSLEQGAFEQHFGPGTRLTVT.

V and J are TRBV4-1 and TRBJ2-7; D is uncertain. V dropped 0 bases and J dropped 3 bases, with 12 bases sitting between them. From germline, CDR1 is MGHRA and CDR2 YSYEKL. The CDR3 runs 15 residues. For the CDR3, the DNA is TGCGCCAGCAGCCAAGATCCCTCTAAAGGCTACGAGCAGTACTTC. Its translation is CASSQDPSKGYEQYF.

Details on this clonotype: A much bigger clone sits one base away, suggesting this may be a read error. CDR3 nucleotide sequence: TGTGCCAGCAGGAGCCTAGCGGGAGTTGGGTATGCGCAGTATTTT. The encoded protein is CASRSLAGVGYAQYF. This chain uses TRBV28 with TRBJ2-3, with 10 bases matching TRBD2. With V trimmed by 6 bases and J by 10 bases, 13 bases remained unmatched. The CDR3 has 15 residues. Germline lookup yields CDR1 MDHEN and CDR2 SYDVKM. The full variable domain, completed using reference TRBV28 and TRBJ2-3, is DVKVTQSSRYLVKRTGEKVFLECVQDMDHENMFWYRQDPGLGLRLIYFSYDVKMKEKGDIPEGYSVSREKKERFSLILESASTNQTSMYLCASRSLAGVGYAQYFGPGTRLTVL.